A single T cell receptor (beta chain) is shown here with its context. A much larger clone lies a single base off, so this may be a read error. From the 5' RACE reads, TCRdb called clonotypes with MiXCR, one entry per CDR3 protein. Found here are 50,000 to 80,000 distinct CDR3 sequences, 3.4% of them singletons; the top ten hold about 3.5%. This record comes from a study of neurological immune-mediated disorders. Trimming cost V 0 bases and J 8 bases, with 16 bases left between them. This CDR3 contains 14 residues. Germline V CDR1 and CDR2: SQVTM, ANQGSEA. The sequencing sample was made of PBMCs. This TCR derives from a man aged 40-50 years with multiple sclerosis. The V call is TRBV29-1, the J call TRBJ1-1, with D perhaps TRBD1 (5 bases). CDR3 amino acids: CSVEDRGVGVEAFF. The CDR3 DNA reads as TGCAGCGTTGAAGATCGGGGGGTTGGAGTGGAAGCTTTCTTT.